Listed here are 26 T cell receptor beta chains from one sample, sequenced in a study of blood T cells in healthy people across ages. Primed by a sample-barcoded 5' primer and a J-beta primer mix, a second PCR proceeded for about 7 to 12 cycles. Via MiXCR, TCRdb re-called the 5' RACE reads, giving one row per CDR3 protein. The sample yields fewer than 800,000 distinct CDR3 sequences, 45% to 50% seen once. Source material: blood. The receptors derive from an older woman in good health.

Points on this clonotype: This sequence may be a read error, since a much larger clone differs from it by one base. CDR3 region: CSVINQGWRETQYF. CDR3 nucleotides: TGCAGCGTGATTAACCAGGGATGGAGAGAGACCCAGTACTTC. The J gene is TRBJ2-5, the V gene TRBV29-1; perhaps TRBD1 as D (5 bases). Germline loops: CDR1 SQVTM, CDR2 ANQGSEA. V gave up 6 bases and J gave up 4 bases, with 18 bases separating them. The CDR3 runs 14 residues.

The CDR3 spells CASSSTGNGELFF. The CDR3, as DNA: TGTGCCAGCAGTTCGACAGGGAACGGGGAGCTGTTTTTT. The chain joins TRBV12-3 or TRBV12-4 to TRBJ2-2; 7 bases line up with TRBD1. The CDR3 spans 13 residues. Trimming removed 4 bases from V and 7 bases from J; junction bases left unmatched: 3.

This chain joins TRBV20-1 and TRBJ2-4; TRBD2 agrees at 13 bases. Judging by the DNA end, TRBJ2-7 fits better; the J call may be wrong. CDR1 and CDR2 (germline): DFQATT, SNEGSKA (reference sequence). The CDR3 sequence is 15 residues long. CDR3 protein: CSARDATSGRGEQYF. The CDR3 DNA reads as TGCAGTGCTAGAGATGCTACTAGCGGGAGGGGCGAGCAGTACTTC.

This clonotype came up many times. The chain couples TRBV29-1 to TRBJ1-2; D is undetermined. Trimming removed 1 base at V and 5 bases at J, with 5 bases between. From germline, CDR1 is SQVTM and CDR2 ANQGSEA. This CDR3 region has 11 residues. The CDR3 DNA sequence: TGCAGCGTTGAAGGAGCGTATGGCTACACCTTC. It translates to CSVEGAYGYTF.

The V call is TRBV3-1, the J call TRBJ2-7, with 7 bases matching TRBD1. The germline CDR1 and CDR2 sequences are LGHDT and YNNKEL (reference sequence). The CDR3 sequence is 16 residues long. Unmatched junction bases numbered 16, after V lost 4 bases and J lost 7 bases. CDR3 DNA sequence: TGTGCCAGCAGCCGAACACCGGGACAGCTGTTGAGGGAGCAGTACTTC. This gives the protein CASSRTPGQLLREQYF.

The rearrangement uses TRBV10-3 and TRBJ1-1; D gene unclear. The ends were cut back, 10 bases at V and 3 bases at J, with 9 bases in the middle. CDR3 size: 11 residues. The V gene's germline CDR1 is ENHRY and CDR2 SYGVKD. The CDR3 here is CATADDTEAFF. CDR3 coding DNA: TGTGCCACCGCTGACGACACTGAAGCTTTCTTT.

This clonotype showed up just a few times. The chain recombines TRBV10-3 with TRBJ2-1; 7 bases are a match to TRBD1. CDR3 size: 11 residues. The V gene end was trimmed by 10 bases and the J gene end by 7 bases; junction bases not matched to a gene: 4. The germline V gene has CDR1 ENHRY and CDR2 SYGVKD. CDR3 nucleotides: TGTGCCACTACAGGGGTAAATGAGCAGTTCTTC. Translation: CATTGVNEQFF.

CDR3 DNA sequence: TGTGCCAGCAGTTCTGGGACAGGGCCTAATGAGCAGTTCTTC. This sequence encodes CASSSGTGPNEQFF. The chain couples TRBV28 to TRBJ2-1, with TRBD1 matching over 9 bases. The CDR3 is 14 residues long. Trimming took 4 bases from V and 7 from J; bases not matched to a gene: 5. The germline gives CDR1 MDHEN, CDR2 SYDVKM.

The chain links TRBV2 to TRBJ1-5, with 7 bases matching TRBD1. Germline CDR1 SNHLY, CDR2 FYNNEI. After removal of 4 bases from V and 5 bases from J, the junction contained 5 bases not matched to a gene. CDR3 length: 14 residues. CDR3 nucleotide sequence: TGTGCCAGCAGTGCCCGGGACAGCTATCAGCCCCAGCATTTT. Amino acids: CASSARDSYQPQHF.

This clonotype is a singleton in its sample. Here the CDR3 reads CASSYLSSYGYF. In nucleotides, the CDR3 is TGTGCCAGCAGTTATTTAAGTAGTTACGGGTACTTC. This chain connects TRBV7-2 to TRBJ2-7, with no clear D. The germline CDR1 and CDR2 sequences are SGHTA and FQGNSA. There are 12 residues in the CDR3. V was trimmed by 6 bases and J by 12 bases, leaving 18 bases between them.

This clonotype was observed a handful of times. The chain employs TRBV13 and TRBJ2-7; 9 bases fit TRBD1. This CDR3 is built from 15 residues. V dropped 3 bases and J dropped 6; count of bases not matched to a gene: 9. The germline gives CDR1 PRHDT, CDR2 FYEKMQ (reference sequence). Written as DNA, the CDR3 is TGTGCCAGCAGCTTCGGGACAGGGTCGTCCGGCGAGCAGTACTTC. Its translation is CASSFGTGSSGEQYF.

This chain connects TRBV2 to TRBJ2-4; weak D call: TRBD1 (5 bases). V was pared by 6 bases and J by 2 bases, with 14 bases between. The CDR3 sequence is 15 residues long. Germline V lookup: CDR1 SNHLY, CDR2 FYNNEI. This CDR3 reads CASRGRSGSKNIQYF. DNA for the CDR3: TGTGCCAGCAGGGGAAGGTCAGGGTCCAAAAACATTCAGTACTTC.

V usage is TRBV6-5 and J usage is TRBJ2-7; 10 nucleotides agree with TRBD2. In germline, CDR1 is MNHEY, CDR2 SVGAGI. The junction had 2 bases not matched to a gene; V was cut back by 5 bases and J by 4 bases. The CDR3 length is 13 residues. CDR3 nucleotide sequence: TGTGCCAGCAGTACTAGCGGGGATTACGAGCAGTACTTC. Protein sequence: CASSTSGDYEQYF.

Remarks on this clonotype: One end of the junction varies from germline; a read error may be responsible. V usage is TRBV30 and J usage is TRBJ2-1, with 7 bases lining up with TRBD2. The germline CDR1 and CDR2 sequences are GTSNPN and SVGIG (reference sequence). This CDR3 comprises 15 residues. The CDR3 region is CAWMRREYGYNEQFF. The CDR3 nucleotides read TGTGCCTGGATGCGGCGGGAGTATGGCTACAACGAGCAGTTCTTC.

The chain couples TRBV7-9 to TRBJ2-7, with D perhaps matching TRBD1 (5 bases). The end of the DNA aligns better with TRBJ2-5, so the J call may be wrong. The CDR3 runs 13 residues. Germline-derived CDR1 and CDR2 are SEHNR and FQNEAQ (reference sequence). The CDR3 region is CASSLGTMGTQYF. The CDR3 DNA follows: TGTGCCAGCAGCTTAGGGACAATGGGGACCCAGTACTTC.

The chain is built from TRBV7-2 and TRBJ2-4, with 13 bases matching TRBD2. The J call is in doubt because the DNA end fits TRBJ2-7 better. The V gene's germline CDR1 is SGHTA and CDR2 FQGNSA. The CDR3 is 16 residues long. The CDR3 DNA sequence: TGTGCCAGCAGCTTAACAGGACTAGCGGGAGCCTACGAGCAGTACTTC. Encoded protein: CASSLTGLAGAYEQYF.

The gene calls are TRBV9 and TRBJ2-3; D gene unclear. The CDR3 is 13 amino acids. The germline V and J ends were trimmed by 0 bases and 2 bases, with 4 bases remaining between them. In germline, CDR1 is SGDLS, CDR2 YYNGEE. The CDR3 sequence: CASSVAPTDTQYF. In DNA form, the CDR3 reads TGTGCCAGCAGCGTAGCCCCCACAGATACGCAGTATTTT.

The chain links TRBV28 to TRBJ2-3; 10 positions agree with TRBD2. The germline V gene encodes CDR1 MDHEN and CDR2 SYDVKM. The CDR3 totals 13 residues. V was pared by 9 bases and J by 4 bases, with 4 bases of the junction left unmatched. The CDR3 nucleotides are TGTGCCAGTCTAGCGGGAGCTTCAGATACGCAGTATTTT. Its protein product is CASLAGASDTQYF. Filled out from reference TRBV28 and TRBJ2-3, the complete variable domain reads DVKVTQSSRYLVKRTGEKVFLECVQDMDHENMFWYRQDPGLGLRLIYFSYDVKMKEKGDIPEGYSVSREKKERFSLILESASTNQTSMYLCASLAGASDTQYFGPGTRLTVL.

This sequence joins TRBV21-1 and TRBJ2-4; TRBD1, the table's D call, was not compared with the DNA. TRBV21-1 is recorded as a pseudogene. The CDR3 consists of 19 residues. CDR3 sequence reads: CASSAPSESGDIAKNIQYF. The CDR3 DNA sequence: TGTGCCAGCAGCGCCCCATCGGAGTCGGGGGACATAGCCAAAAACATTCAGTACTTC.

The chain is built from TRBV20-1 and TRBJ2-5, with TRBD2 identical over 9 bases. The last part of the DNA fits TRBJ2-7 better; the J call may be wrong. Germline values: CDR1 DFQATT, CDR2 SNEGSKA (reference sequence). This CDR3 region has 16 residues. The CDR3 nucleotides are TGCAGTGCTAGAGCCCGACTAGCGGTAAGCTCCTACGAGCAGTACTTC. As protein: CSARARLAVSSYEQYF.

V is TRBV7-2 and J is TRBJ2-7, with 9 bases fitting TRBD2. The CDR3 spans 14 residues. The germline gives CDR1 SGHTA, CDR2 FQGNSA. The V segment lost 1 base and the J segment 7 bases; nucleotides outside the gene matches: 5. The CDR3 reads CASSLGLAANEQYF. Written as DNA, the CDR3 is TGTGCCAGCAGCTTAGGACTAGCGGCCAATGAGCAGTACTTC.

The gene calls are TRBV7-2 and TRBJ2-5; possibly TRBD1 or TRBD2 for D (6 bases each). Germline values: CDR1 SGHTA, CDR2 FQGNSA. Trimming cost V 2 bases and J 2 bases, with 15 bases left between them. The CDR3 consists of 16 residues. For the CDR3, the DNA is TGTGCCAGCAGCTTAAAGGGACACGGGGGACAAGAGACCCAGTACTTC. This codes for CASSLKGHGGQETQYF.

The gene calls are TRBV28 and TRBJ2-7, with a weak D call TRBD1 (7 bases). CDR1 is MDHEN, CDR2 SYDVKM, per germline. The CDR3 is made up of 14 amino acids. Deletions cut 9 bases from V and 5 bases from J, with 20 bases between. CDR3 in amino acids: CASWAAGGFDEQYF. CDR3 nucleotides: TGTGCCAGTTGGGCGGCAGGGGGGTTTGACGAGCAGTACTTC.

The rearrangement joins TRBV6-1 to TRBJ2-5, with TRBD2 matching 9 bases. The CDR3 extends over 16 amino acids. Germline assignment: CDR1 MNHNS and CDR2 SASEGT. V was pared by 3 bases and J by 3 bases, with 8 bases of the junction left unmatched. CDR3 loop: CASSDPQASGKETQYF. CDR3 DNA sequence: TGTGCCAGCAGTGATCCCCAGGCTAGCGGGAAAGAGACCCAGTACTTC.

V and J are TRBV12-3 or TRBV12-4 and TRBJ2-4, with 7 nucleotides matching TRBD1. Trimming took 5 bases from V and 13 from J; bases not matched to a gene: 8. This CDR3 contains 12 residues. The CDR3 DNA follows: TGTGCCAGCAGTCCCGACAGGGAAGGACAGTACTTC. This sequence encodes CASSPDREGQYF.

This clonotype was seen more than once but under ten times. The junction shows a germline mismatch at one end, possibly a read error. CDR3 sequence reads: CVSSWDTKAGAFF. DNA for the CDR3: TGTGTCAGCAGTTGGGACACAAAAGCAGGAGCTTTCTTT. This chain connects TRBV5-6 to TRBJ1-1; tentatively, D is TRBD1 (6 bases). Per the germline V gene, CDR1 is SGHDT and CDR2 is YYEEEE. The CDR3 runs to 13 residues.